Below, 25 T cell receptor beta chains from the same sample are listed, as sequenced in a study of blood T cell repertoires in COVID-19. Generated by immunoSEQ multiplex PCR, the TCRdb table keeps only in-frame clones and is missing some. This sample has around 250,000 clones, with 86% found just once. Sequencing was carried out using peripheral blood. All receptors come from a man older than 75 with acute or convalescent COVID-19.

This sequence joins TRBV6-1 and TRBJ2-2; D is possibly TRBD2 (7 bases). With 2 bases removed from V and 4 bases from J, the gap between germline ends came to 23 bases. The CDR3 length is 19 residues. Germline V CDR1 and CDR2: MNHNS, SASEGT. CDR3 in amino acids: CASSEWPRGGRRATGELFF. The CDR3 coding sequence is TGTGCCAGCAGTGAATGGCCTCGCGGGGGCCGTAGAGCCACCGGGGAGCTGTTTTTT.

The rearrangement links TRBV6-2 or TRBV6-3 to TRBJ1-1; D remains unclear. This CDR3 has 14 residues. V lost 2 bases and J 4 bases, leaving 11 bases between the germline ends. The germline gives CDR1 MNHEY, CDR2 SVGEGT. The CDR3 is CASSYAAGSTEAFF. The CDR3 nucleotides are TGTGCCAGCAGTTACGCGGCTGGGTCCACTGAAGCTTTCTTT.

The genes are TRBV20-1 and TRBJ1-1, with a tentative D call TRBD1 (6 bases). Germline CDR1 DFQATT, CDR2 SNEGSKA (reference sequence). The CDR3 contains 13 residues. The V end lost 3 bases, the J end lost 7 bases, and 15 bases lay between the germline ends. CDR3 sequence: CSASQGRMNEAFF. The CDR3 region has the DNA TGCAGTGCTAGTCAGGGGCGCATGAATGAAGCTTTCTTT.

The CDR3 nucleotides are TGTGCCATCAGTGAGTCGAGGACGAACACCGGGGAGCTGTTTTTT. This codes for CAISESRTNTGELFF. V and J are TRBV10-3 and TRBJ2-2; D uncertain. The germline CDR1 and CDR2 sequences are ENHRY and SYGVKD. This CDR3 is built from 15 residues. Deletions cut 0 bases from V and 0 bases from J, with 5 bases between.

The chain has TRBV12-5 and TRBJ2-1; the match to TRBD1 covers 7 bases. The CDR3 spans 17 residues. In germline, CDR1 is LGHNT, CDR2 FRNRAP. With V trimmed by 3 bases and J by 6 bases, 14 bases remained unmatched. In DNA form, the CDR3 reads TGTGCTAGTGGTTTCCTCTTGGGGACAGAGTCCCCCAATGAGCAGTTCTTC. Its protein is CASGFLLGTESPNEQFF.

V is TRBV2 and J is TRBJ2-2, with 8 positions matching TRBD1. Trimming at V came to 5 bases and at J to 6 bases, leaving 5 bases not matched to a gene. CDR1 is SNHLY and CDR2 is FYNNEI in the germline V gene. The CDR3 runs 14 residues. CDR3 DNA: TGTGCCAGCAGTCCCTTACAGGGGGCCGGGGAGCTGTTTTTT. It encodes CASSPLQGAGELFF.

V usage is TRBV9 and J usage is TRBJ2-5, with D tentatively TRBD2 (6 bases). The CDR3 contains 14 residues. CDR1 and CDR2 (germline): SGDLS, YYNGEE. V was pared by 0 bases and J by 7 bases, with 13 bases between. The CDR3 region has the DNA TGTGCCAGCAGCGTAGAAGGCCAGGGAGGGACCCAGTACTTC. Amino acid sequence: CASSVEGQGGTQYF.

This clone came up a few times. The same CDR3 can be traced to other DNA sequences in this sample. This chain connects TRBV5-1 to TRBJ2-5; 8 nucleotides match TRBD1. The CDR3 consists of 13 residues. With 7 bases clipped from V and 4 bases from J, the junction kept 6 bases outside the gene matches. Per the germline V gene, CDR1 is SGHRS and CDR2 is YFSETQ. CDR3 protein: CASSQGARETQYF. In DNA form, the CDR3 reads TGCGCCAGCTCTCAGGGGGCCCGAGAGACCCAGTACTTC.

With regard to this clone: At one end the junction does not follow the germline gene, possibly because of a read error. The chain has TRBV7-7 and TRBJ1-3; no reliable D call. Germline loops: CDR1 SSHAT, CDR2 FNYEAQ (reference sequence). The CDR3 covers 15 residues. The CDR3 DNA sequence: TGTGCTAGCAGCCCCTTGGACTGGCGGGGAAACACCATATATTTT. Translated: CASSPLDWRGNTIYF.

Only a few counts were recorded for this clone. The identical CDR3 is also encoded by other nucleotide sequences in the sample. The chain is built from TRBV3-1 (or the pseudogene TRBV3-2) and TRBJ1-3, with D unclear. Germline CDR1 LGHDT, CDR2 YNNKEL (reference sequence). This CDR3 comprises 13 residues. V shed 1 base and J shed 2 bases, with 3 bases lying between them. The CDR3 is CASSQVAGNTIYF. CDR3 bases: TGTGCCAGCAGCCAAGTCGCTGGAAACACCATATATTTT.

The chain couples TRBV7-6 to TRBJ1-2; 7 bases agree with TRBD1. Trimming took 5 bases from V and 3 from J; bases not matched to a gene: 3. The CDR3 runs 13 residues. CDR1 and CDR2 from the germline V gene are SGHVS and FNYEAQ. The CDR3 region has the DNA TGTGCCAGCAGCAAAGGGACAGACTATGGCTACACCTTC. Translated: CASSKGTDYGYTF.

The chain carries TRBV5-1 and TRBJ2-7; 11 bases are shared with TRBD2. The CDR3 totals 16 residues. Losses at the gene ends were 4 bases for V and 6 bases for J; bases not matched to a gene: 12. CDR1 is SGHRS, CDR2 YFSETQ, per germline. This chain's CDR3 is CASSTQLAGVGGEQYF. DNA of the CDR3: TGCGCCAGCAGCACCCAACTAGCGGGAGTAGGCGGCGAGCAGTACTTC.

V gene TRBV5-4 combines with J gene TRBJ2-7, with TRBD1 matching 8 bases. Germline assignment: CDR1 SGHNT and CDR2 YYREEE (reference sequence). CDR3 length: 16 amino acids. J lost 6 bases, V lost 4 bases, and 15 bases had no gene match. This CDR3 is CASSPLGGQASREQYF. As DNA, the CDR3 is TGTGCCAGCAGCCCCCTTGGGGGACAGGCCTCGCGCGAGCAGTACTTC.

The chain links TRBV28 to TRBJ2-7; TRBD1 agrees at 8 bases. This CDR3 comprises 13 residues. Germline V gene data show CDR1 as MDHEN and CDR2 as SYDVKM. J gave up 3 bases and V 10 bases, and 8 bases lay outside the gene matches. The CDR3 DNA reads TGTGCCACAGGGACAGGCCCAGTCTACGAGCAGTACTTC. This encodes CATGTGPVYEQYF.

This clone is judged medium-sized. The V gene is TRBV6-5, the J gene TRBJ1-3; D not resolved. The length of the CDR3 is 13 residues. Germline V gives CDR1 MNHEY, CDR2 SVGAGI. Trimming shortened V by 4 bases and J by 1 base, and 5 bases separated the two germline ends. CDR3 nucleotide sequence: TGTGCCAGCAGTTTGGCTTCTGGAAACACCATATATTTT. This codes for CASSLASGNTIYF.

Comments on this clone: At one boundary the junction diverges from the germline segment, which might be a read error. The rearrangement uses TRBV7-9 and TRBJ1-2; 10 nucleotides line up with TRBD1. The CDR3 is 15 amino acids. Germline V gene lookup returns CDR1 SEHNR and CDR2 FQNEAQ (reference sequence). CDR3 residues: CASSLDGTGADSAIF. The CDR3 nucleotides are TGTGCCAGCAGCTTAGACGGGACAGGGGCGGATTCGGCGATCTTC.

The V gene is TRBV20-1, the J gene TRBJ2-3, with 8 bases matching TRBD2. With V trimmed by 3 bases and J by 2 bases, 7 bases remained unmatched. Germline-derived CDR1 and CDR2 are DFQATT and SNEGSKA (reference sequence). CDR3 length equals 15 residues. The CDR3 reads CSASGAGGSTDTQYF. For the CDR3, the DNA is TGCAGTGCTAGTGGCGCGGGGGGTTCCACAGATACGCAGTATTTT.

This chain connects TRBV6-1 to TRBJ1-6; D is ambiguous. The ends were cut back, 1 base at V and 7 bases at J, with 8 bases in the middle. CDR3 length: 14 residues. CDR1 and CDR2 from the germline V gene are MNHNS and SASEGT. CDR3 residues: CASSEVAGNSPLHF. DNA for the CDR3: TGTGCCAGCAGTGAAGTTGCCGGGAATTCACCCCTCCACTTT.

This chain uses TRBV5-1 with TRBJ2-1, with 12 nucleotides matching TRBD2. The CDR3 contains 15 residues. J lost 10 bases, V lost 4 bases, and 9 bases had no gene match. Germline CDR1 SGHRS, CDR2 YFSETQ. This chain's CDR3 is CASSTLAGGPGEQFF. The CDR3 nucleotides read TGCGCCAGCAGCACTCTAGCGGGAGGGCCGGGGGAGCAGTTCTTC.

The chain employs TRBV4-1 and TRBJ1-5; D might be TRBD1 (6 bases). V lost 1 base and J 2 bases, leaving 12 bases between the germline ends. The germline gives CDR1 MGHRA, CDR2 YSYEKL. This CDR3 is 16 amino acids long. The CDR3 reads CASSQGGQGRNQPQHF. The CDR3 coding sequence is TGCGCCAGCAGCCAAGGGGGGCAGGGCCGCAATCAGCCCCAGCATTTT.

V usage is TRBV28 and J usage is TRBJ1-2; 7 bases match TRBD1. V was pared by 6 bases and J by 2 bases, with 6 bases of the junction left unmatched. This CDR3 region has 14 residues. Germline loops: CDR1 MDHEN, CDR2 SYDVKM. CDR3 bases: TGTGCCAGCAGCCCGGGACAGAACAACTATGGCTACACCTTC. Translation: CASSPGQNNYGYTF.

The V and J genes are TRBV5-8 and TRBJ2-3; 8 bases agree with TRBD1. CDR3 length equals 18 residues. Germline CDR1 reads SGHTS; CDR2 reads YDEGEE. V lost 4 bases, J lost 1 base, and 14 bases stayed unmatched. The DNA of the CDR3 is TGTGCCAGCAGCCCAAAGCTGACAGGGGCCCTTGGCACAGATACGCAGTATTTT. Its protein product is CASSPKLTGALGTDTQYF.

The V gene is TRBV7-2, the J gene TRBJ2-7, with 7 bases aligning to TRBD2. The germline gives CDR1 SGHTA, CDR2 FQGNSA. The CDR3 spans 14 residues. Trimming took 4 bases from V and 3 from J; bases not matched to a gene: 6. The CDR3 here is CASSSFGGFYEQYF. The CDR3 nucleotides are TGTGCCAGCAGCTCCTTCGGGGGGTTCTACGAGCAGTACTTC.

J is TRBJ2-7 and V is TRBV20-1, with 9 bases fitting TRBD2. The germline V gene has CDR1 DFQATT and CDR2 SNEGSKA (reference sequence). V shed 3 bases, J shed 3 bases, and the junction held 6 bases outside the gene matches. This CDR3 region has 14 residues. As DNA, the CDR3 is TGCAGTGCTAGTTTGCTAGCGGGACTCTACGAGCAGTACTTC. As protein: CSASLLAGLYEQYF.

V is TRBV28 and J is TRBJ2-7, with a possible D match to TRBD2 (7 bases). V was cut by 5 bases and J by 3 bases, with 17 bases left in between. The CDR3 contains 15 residues. The germline V gene encodes CDR1 MDHEN and CDR2 SYDVKM. For the CDR3, the DNA is TGTGCCAGCAGTCCAGGAGGGGGGGCCGGCTACGAGCAGTACTTC. Translated, it gives CASSPGGGAGYEQYF. Using reference TRBV28 and TRBJ2-7 for the parts outside the CDR3, the full variable domain is DVKVTQSSRYLVKRTGEKVFLECVQDMDHENMFWYRQDPGLGLRLIYFSYDVKMKEKGDIPEGYSVSREKKERFSLILESASTNQTSMYLCASSPGGGAGYEQYFGPGTRLTVT.